These 21 T cell receptor beta chains originate from one sample sequenced in a study of memory CD4+ T cells and cytomegalovirus serostatus. The table came from immunoSEQ multiplex PCR; TCRdb's copy has only in-frame clones and leaves some out. There are some 47,000 clones in the sample; 75% to 85% occur only once, and 0.77% lies in the top ten. The sort gate was single viable CD3+CD4+CD8-CD45RO+ cells for memory CD4+ T cells. What was sequenced was memory CD4+ T cells from blood. The receptors derive from an adult in good health and CMV-seronegative.

The rearrangement joins TRBV7-2 to TRBJ1-1, with 9 positions matching TRBD1. Germline trimming cut 5 bases from V and 0 bases from J; bases unmatched to any gene: 7. Germline V gene sequence: CDR1 SGHTA, CDR2 FQGNSA. The CDR3 covers 16 residues. The CDR3 DNA reads as TGTGCCAGCAGCGCCAGACAGGGGGTAATGAACACTGAAGCTTTCTTT. As protein: CASSARQGVMNTEAFF.

This clone was recorded a few times. Different DNA sequences within this sample yield the same CDR3. The chain has TRBV18 and TRBJ1-1; no clear D. The ends were cut back, 2 bases at V and 3 bases at J, with 13 bases in the middle. From germline, CDR1 is KGHSH and CDR2 LQKENI. CDR3 length: 15 amino acids. CDR3 in DNA: TGTGCCAGCTCACCAGGAGAAAGACTTGACACTGAAGCTTTCTTT. Translation gives CASSPGERLDTEAFF. Combining the CDR3 with reference TRBV18 and TRBJ1-1 gives the whole variable domain NAGVMQNPRHLVRRRGQEARLRCSPMKGHSHVYWYRQLPEEGLKFMVYLQKENIIDESGMPKERFSAEFPKEGPSILRIQQVVRGDSAAYFCASSPGERLDTEAFFGQGTRLTVV.

The CDR3 sequence: CSVDPGARETQYF. CDR3 nucleotide sequence: TGCAGCGTAGACCCGGGGGCGCGGGAGACCCAGTACTTC. The chain has TRBV29-1 and TRBJ2-5; D is tentatively TRBD1 or TRBD2 (6 bases each). The V gene's germline CDR1 is SQVTM and CDR2 ANQGSEA. V lost 6 bases and J 5 bases, leaving 16 bases between the germline ends. CDR3 size: 13 residues.

The chain couples TRBV4-1 to TRBJ1-4; tentative D call: TRBD1 (6 bases). Trimming took 4 bases from V and 7 from J, leaving 16 bases between them. CDR3 size: 15 residues. In germline, CDR1 is MGHRA, CDR2 YSYEKL. The CDR3 sequence: CASSPIAGTTEKLFF. In DNA form, the CDR3 reads TGCGCCAGCAGCCCCATTGCAGGGACAACTGAAAAACTGTTTTTT.

The chain links TRBV2 to TRBJ1-6; D is unclear. This CDR3 has 16 residues. Germline CDR1 and CDR2: SNHLY and FYNNEI. V lost 7 bases and J lost 7, with 20 bases in between. In DNA, the CDR3 is TGTGCCAGCACGTCTTGGGGATCAAATAGCAATTCACCCCTCCACTTT. Its translation is CASTSWGSNSNSPLHF. Using reference TRBV2 and TRBJ1-6 for the parts outside the CDR3, the full variable domain is EPEVTQTPSHQVTQMGQEVILRCVPISNHLYFYWYRQILGQKVEFLVSFYNNEISEKSEIFDDQFSVERPDGSNFTLKIRSTKLEDSAMYFCASTSWGSNSNSPLHFGNGTRLTVT.

The V and J genes are TRBV4-2 and TRBJ1-5; TRBD1 matches 11 bases. CDR1 LGHNA and CDR2 YNFKEQ come from the germline V gene. The ends lost 0 bases at V and 0 bases at J; junction bases unmatched: 4. The CDR3 consists of 18 residues. CDR3 loop: CASSQEGQGAGSNQPQHF. The CDR3 nucleotides read TGTGCCAGCAGCCAAGAAGGACAGGGGGCCGGTAGCAATCAGCCCCAGCATTTT.

The chain links TRBV2 to TRBJ1-2; 9 bases map to TRBD1. The CDR3 has 15 residues. J gave up 8 bases and V 6 bases, and 13 bases lay outside the gene matches. Germline loops: CDR1 SNHLY, CDR2 FYNNEI. CDR3 in amino acids: CASSFPGQGPLGYTF. The CDR3 DNA reads as TGTGCCAGCAGCTTCCCGGGACAGGGTCCCCTCGGCTACACCTTC.

The CDR3 sequence is CASSGGTERASGNTIYF. The CDR3 nucleotides are TGTGCCAGCAGCGGGGGGACAGAAAGGGCCTCTGGAAACACCATATATTTT. The chain recombines TRBV7-6 with TRBJ1-3, with TRBD1 matching over 7 bases. Germline V gene sequence: CDR1 SGHVS, CDR2 FNYEAQ. This CDR3 has 17 amino acids. J gave up 0 bases and V 5 bases, and 10 bases lay outside the gene matches. Variable domain in full (rest from reference TRBV7-6 and TRBJ1-3): GAGVSQSPRYKVTKRGQDVALRCDPISGHVSLYWYRQALGQGPEFLTYFNYEAQQDKSGLPNDRFSAERPEGSISTLTIQRTEQRDSAMYRCASSGGTERASGNTIYFGEGSWLTVV.

The genes are TRBV5-1 and TRBJ1-3, with 7 bases fitting TRBD1. CDR1 is SGHRS, CDR2 YFSETQ, per germline. The CDR3 loop spans 15 amino acids. J gave up 2 bases and V 0 bases, and 2 bases lay outside the gene matches. The CDR3 sequence is CASSLAGGTGNTIYF. The CDR3 coding sequence is TGCGCCAGCAGCTTGGCAGGGGGTACTGGAAACACCATATATTTT.

This clone was observed a handful of times. The V and J genes are TRBV28 and TRBJ1-4, with D possibly being TRBD1 (5 bases). The CDR3 is 14 amino acids. V gave up 4 bases and J gave up 10 bases, with 16 bases separating them. Germline CDR1 reads MDHEN; CDR2 reads SYDVKM. The CDR3 DNA is TGTGCCAGCAGTTCTTGGGGGACCCCCGGAAAACTGTTTTTT. It encodes CASSSWGTPGKLFF.

V is TRBV2 and J is TRBJ2-1; no clear D. V gave up 7 bases and J gave up 9 bases, with 22 bases separating them. CDR3 size: 15 residues. Germline CDR1 reads SNHLY; CDR2 reads FYNNEI. The CDR3 protein is CASMRRALVEPEQFF. The CDR3 nucleotides read TGTGCCAGCATGAGAAGGGCCCTGGTCGAGCCTGAGCAGTTCTTC.

The chain employs TRBV11-2 and TRBJ1-2; 9 bases map to TRBD1. Germline CDR1 and CDR2: SGHAT and FQNNGV. This CDR3 is built from 16 residues. V was clipped by 6 bases and J by 4 bases; unmatched bases: 12. The CDR3 sequence: CASRPISGQGLYGYTF. CDR3 DNA: TGTGCCAGCAGACCTATATCGGGACAGGGCCTCTATGGCTACACCTTC.

The chain links TRBV7-2 to TRBJ1-1; D is perhaps TRBD1 (5 bases). CDR1 is SGHTA and CDR2 is FQGNSA in the germline V gene. The length of the CDR3 is 14 residues. With 0 bases removed from V and 3 bases from J, the gap between germline ends came to 8 bases. Here the CDR3 reads CASSLAQGDTEAFF. The CDR3 nucleotides are TGTGCCAGCAGCTTAGCTCAAGGGGACACTGAAGCTTTCTTT.

The chain links TRBV4-3 to TRBJ2-3; D uncertain. V was cut by 0 bases and J by 0 bases, with 7 bases left in between. The CDR3 has 15 residues. Germline V gene data show CDR1 as LGHNA and CDR2 as YSLEER. The CDR3 nucleotides read TGCGCCAGCAGCCAAGAGATGGCTAGCACAGATACGCAGTATTTT. Amino acid sequence: CASSQEMASTDTQYF.

The sample holds a few counts of this clone. This chain's CDR3 is CASSEARVGGKAFF. CDR3 sequence (DNA): TGTGCCAGCAGTGAAGCCCGGGTGGGAGGGAAAGCTTTCTTT. The genes are TRBV6-1 and TRBJ1-1; D uncertain. Trimming cost V 0 bases and J 9 bases, with 14 bases left between them. Looked up from germline, CDR1 is MNHNS and CDR2 is SASEGT. This CDR3 spans 14 amino acids.

The rearrangement uses TRBV29-1 and TRBJ1-1; TRBD1 is a possible D gene (6 bases). CDR1 SQVTM and CDR2 ANQGSEA come from the germline V gene. This CDR3 spans 13 amino acids. V lost 3 bases to trimming and J lost 6 bases, with 14 bases between them. Written as DNA, the CDR3 is TGCAGCGTTGAGCCGGCCAGGGGCGCTGAAGCTTTCTTT. The encoded protein is CSVEPARGAEAFF.

Concerning this clone itself: At one end the junction does not follow the germline gene, possibly because of a read error. The J gene is TRBJ2-1, the V gene TRBV7-2; 11 bases line up with TRBD2. CDR3 length: 14 residues. Germline CDR1 and CDR2: SGHTA and FQGNSA. CDR3 loop: CASRLAGGYNEQFF. The CDR3 DNA sequence: TGTGCCAGCAGATTAGCGGGGGGGTACAATGAGCAGTTCTTC.

V usage is TRBV6-6 and J usage is TRBJ1-2; 8 bases line up with TRBD1. Germline CDR1 and CDR2: MNHNY and SVGAGI (reference sequence). Unmatched junction bases numbered 10, after V lost 6 bases and J lost 7 bases. This CDR3 has 14 residues. The CDR3 region is CASRRSDRAAGYTF. In DNA form, the CDR3 reads TGTGCCAGCAGACGATCGGACAGGGCGGCTGGCTACACCTTC.

The rearrangement uses TRBV11-2 and TRBJ1-2; D remains ambiguous. CDR1 is SGHAT and CDR2 is FQNNGV in the germline V gene. V was cut by 0 bases and J by 4 bases, with 12 bases left in between. The CDR3 has 15 amino acids. The CDR3 bases are TGTGCCAGCAGCTTAGATGCGGGAGGAGCCTATGGCTACACCTTC. Its translation: CASSLDAGGAYGYTF.

This clone occurred a few times. This chain connects TRBV6-1 to TRBJ2-6; D is perhaps TRBD1 (5 bases). V gave up 2 bases and J gave up 0 bases, with 14 bases separating them. This CDR3 has 18 amino acids. In germline, CDR1 is MNHNS, CDR2 SASEGT. The CDR3 loop is CASSEIFQGNSGANVLTF. Here the CDR3 DNA reads TGTGCCAGCAGTGAAATCTTTCAGGGAAACTCTGGGGCCAACGTCCTGACTTTC.

The chain recombines TRBV28 with TRBJ2-5; TRBD1 or TRBD2 may be the D gene (5 bases each). The last part of the DNA fits TRBJ2-7 better; the J call may be wrong. The germline CDR1 and CDR2 sequences are MDHEN and SYDVKM. This CDR3 is 19 amino acids long. The CDR3 is CASSFSLTRDSWGTYEQYF. CDR3 nucleotide sequence: TGTGCCAGCAGTTTCTCACTTACCCGGGATAGCTGGGGGACCTACGAGCAGTACTTC.